Presented here are 17 T cell receptor beta chains from one specimen sequenced in a study of monozygotic twins with inflammatory bowel disease. TCRdb re-called the 5' RACE reads; every CDR3 protein appears as one record, without DNA. The sample table includes about 330,000 distinct CDR3 sequences. Sequencing used blood. Receptor source: a human donor with ulcerative colitis or Crohn's disease, or a healthy co-twin of an affected twin (not recorded which).

The CDR3 sequence is CASSSKTGPQDEAFF. The chain carries TRBV7-2 and TRBJ1-1; TCRdb outputs TRBD1, but without DNA this stays unchecked. Germline V gene sequence: CDR1 SGHTA, CDR2 FQGNSA. CDR3 length equals 15 residues.

This chain connects TRBV12-3 or TRBV12-4 to TRBJ2-7; checking the TCRdb D call of TRBD2 is not possible without DNA. The CDR3 has 14 residues. CDR3 protein: CASSSGLAGYEQYF.

CDR3 protein: CASSDGTTDTQYF. V usage is TRBV5-1 and J usage is TRBJ2-3; absent DNA, TCRdb's TRBD1 call cannot be checked. This CDR3 contains 13 residues. The germline V gene has CDR1 SGHRS and CDR2 YFSETQ.

The J gene is TRBJ1-1, the V gene TRBV7-8. This CDR3 is built from 15 residues. Germline V lookup: CDR1 SGHVS, CDR2 FQNEAQ. This CDR3 reads CASSSRLKMNTEAFF.

This chain uses TRBV30 with TRBJ2-5; the D call from TCRdb, TRBD2, cannot be confirmed without DNA. CDR3 length: 13 amino acids. Germline V CDR1 and CDR2: GTSNPN, SVGIG (reference sequence). The chain's CDR3 is CARTGRGRETQYF.

This rearrangement joins TRBV12-3 or TRBV12-4 to TRBJ2-1; TCRdb designates TRBD1, a call that cannot be tested without DNA. This CDR3 contains 15 residues. The CDR3 here is CASSPGDLTYNEQFF.

This chain links TRBV20-1 with TRBJ1-2; lacking DNA, the TRBD1 call made by TCRdb goes unchecked. Germline V gives CDR1 DFQATT, CDR2 SNEGSKA (reference sequence). CDR3 length: 14 residues. The CDR3: CSASEQGRNYGYTF.

V gene TRBV4-1 combines with J gene TRBJ1-1. Germline V gives CDR1 MGHRA, CDR2 YSYEKL. CDR3 length: 14 amino acids. The CDR3 loop reads CASSQRGINTEAFF.

This chain joins TRBV5-1 and TRBJ2-6; the D gene TCRdb calls, TRBD1, cannot be checked with no DNA. The CDR3 loop spans 14 amino acids. Germline V gene lookup returns CDR1 SGHRS and CDR2 YFSETQ. Here the CDR3 reads CASSFGTGANVLTF.

This chain uses TRBV5-4 with TRBJ2-7; TCRdb lists TRBD2, though no DNA is available to test this call. Germline assignment: CDR1 SGHNT and CDR2 YYREEE (reference sequence). This CDR3 is 15 amino acids long. The CDR3 loop is CASSSGGRGAYEQYF.

The CDR3 spells CASSPGLDRQFF. The V gene is TRBV7-2, the J gene TRBJ2-1; TCRdb returns TRBD2, unconfirmable since there is no DNA. The CDR3 runs to 12 residues. The V gene's germline CDR1 is SGHTA and CDR2 FQGNSA.

V gene TRBV5-1 combines with J gene TRBJ2-7; TCRdb calls TRBD1, which cannot be checked without DNA. This CDR3 is 14 amino acids long. Looked up from germline, CDR1 is SGHRS and CDR2 is YFSETQ. The CDR3 loop is CASSEPGQGRKQYF. Filled out from reference TRBV5-1 and TRBJ2-7, the complete variable domain reads KAGVTQTPRYLIKTRGQQVTLSCSPISGHRSVSWYQQTPGQGLQFLFEYFSETQRNKGNFPGRFSGRQFSNSRSEMNVSTLELGDSALYLCASSEPGQGRKQYFGPGTRLTVT.

This chain joins TRBV12-3 or TRBV12-4 and TRBJ2-3; checking the TCRdb D call of TRBD2 is not possible without DNA. CDR3 length: 17 amino acids. The CDR3 protein is CASSSGLAGVSTDTQYF.

This chain links TRBV20-1 with TRBJ2-7. This CDR3 comprises 15 residues. CDR1 DFQATT and CDR2 SNEGSKA come from the germline V gene (reference sequence). The CDR3 region is CSARVVISGMYEQYF.

The chain uses TRBV19 and TRBJ1-4; with no DNA, the TCRdb D assignment of TRBD1 cannot be verified. CDR3 length equals 14 residues. Germline loops: CDR1 LNHDA, CDR2 SQIVND (reference sequence). The CDR3 spells CASRRTGGNEKLFF.

The gene calls are TRBV6-1 and TRBJ1-4; TCRdb names TRBD1, which stays unverified in the absence of DNA. Per the germline V gene, CDR1 is MNHNS and CDR2 is SASEGT. This CDR3 spans 13 amino acids. This CDR3 is CAISPGQNEKLFF.

The chain carries TRBV20-1 and TRBJ1-6. This CDR3 is 12 amino acids long. Germline V gives CDR1 DFQATT, CDR2 SNEGSKA (reference sequence). CDR3 in amino acids: CSAKIGNSPLHF.